Shown below are 5 T cell receptor beta chains from a single sample sequenced in a study of T cells in Graves' hyperthyroidism and ophthalmopathy. Amplification of TCR beta CDR3 regions was performed using RNA transcripts as template. First-round RT-PCR targeting the TCR CDR3 was performed with the HTBI primer set. One entry per CDR3 protein, called by TCRdb with MiXCR from the multiplex PCR reads. The sample comprises about 96,000 distinct CDR3 sequences, under 65% of which are singletons, and less than 30% rests with the top ten. The sequencing sample was made of blood. The receptors originated from a woman between 40 and 55 years old with Graves' hyperthyroidism.

At least ten counts were recorded for this clonotype. The chain uses TRBV7-8 and TRBJ2-5; weak D call: TRBD1 (5 bases). Germline V gives CDR1 SGHVS, CDR2 FQNEAQ. Trimming pared 5 bases from V and 2 bases from J, leaving 15 bases between. CDR3 size: 15 residues. The CDR3 coding sequence is TGTGCCAGCAGCCACATGACAGCGCCTCAAGAGACCCAGTACTTC. Residues: CASSHMTAPQETQYF.

This clonotype was detected ten times or more. The chain is built from TRBV2 and TRBJ2-7, with D unclear. V lost 6 bases and J 0 bases, leaving 9 bases between the germline ends. Germline lookup yields CDR1 SNHLY and CDR2 FYNNEI. This CDR3 spans 13 amino acids. The CDR3 protein is CASRKEPSYEQYF. CDR3 bases: TGTGCCAGCAGGAAGGAACCCTCCTACGAGCAGTACTTC.

The J gene is TRBJ2-7, the V gene TRBV7-2; TRBD2 might be the D (7 bases). Germline V gene sequence: CDR1 SGHTA, CDR2 FQGNSA. Trimming took 1 base from V and 3 from J, leaving 19 bases between them. The CDR3 is made up of 17 amino acids. The CDR3 region has the DNA TGTGCCAGCAGCTTAGGCCGGCAGGGGAGGGCCCTCTACGAGCAGTACTTC. The encoded protein is CASSLGRQGRALYEQYF.

This clonotype was counted many times. The V call is TRBV24-1, the J call TRBJ2-2, with no clear D. Germline V lookup: CDR1 KGHDR, CDR2 SFDVKD. CDR3 length equals 18 residues. The V end was cut by 4 bases, the J end by 2 bases, with 19 bases between. The CDR3 DNA is TGTGCCACCAGTGACCCTTACCCGGGCCTTCTTAACACCGGGGAGCTGTTTTTT. This translates into CATSDPYPGLLNTGELFF.

This chain uses TRBV25-1 with TRBJ2-7; 8 nucleotides align to TRBD1. Germline loops: CDR1 MGHDK, CDR2 SYGVNS. The trim removed 1 base at V and 2 bases at J, leaving 4 bases unmatched. The CDR3 length is 15 residues. The CDR3 region has the DNA TGTGCCAGCAGTGAATTGGTCAGGGGGCCCTACGAGCAGTACTTC. Its translation: CASSELVRGPYEQYF.